The T cell receptor beta chain described here comes from a study of cytomegalovirus exposure and HLA in healthy donors. Study findings and constraints: In vitro assays verified that three CMV-associated chains recognized CMV antigens specifically.

Germline assignment: CDR1 MNHEY and CDR2 SMNVEV (reference sequence). The V end lost 4 bases, the J end lost 2 bases, and 8 bases lay between the germline ends. This CDR3 is built from 13 residues. Data came from immunoSEQ multiplex PCR; TCRdb stores just in-frame clones and leaves some out. The sample has some 170,000 clones; over 80% are singletons. A note on this clone: The target antigen is unknown.

The chain uses TRBV27 and TRBJ1-1; a weak D match, TRBD1 (5 bases). The sequence derives from a man younger than 40 in good health and CMV-seropositive. Sequencing was carried out using PBMCs. CDR3 loop: CASSWGGNTEAFF. The CDR3 DNA reads as TGTGCCAGCAGTTGGGGGGGAAACACTGAAGCTTTCTTT.